This TCR beta chain was captured in a study of T cells in Graves' hyperthyroidism and ophthalmopathy. Ophthalmopathy cases met thresholds of Clinical Activity Score at least 3, NOSPECS grade at least 4 and duration under 3 months. The study excluded patients with uncontrolled infection, other autoimmune disease, pregnancy or lactation. The source of the PBMCs was over 8.5 ml of fresh peripheral blood. Amplification of TCR beta CDR3 regions was performed using RNA transcripts as template. The HTBI primer set was used in a first-round RT-PCR of the TCR CDR3. TCRdb reanalysed the multiplex PCR reads using MiXCR and keeps one entry per CDR3 protein. The repertoire consists of some 320,000 distinct CDR3 sequences, with roughly an eighth occurring once and the leading ten covering 34%. This clonotype was seen many times. Germline V gene sequence: CDR1 DFQATT, CDR2 SNEGSKA (reference sequence). The CDR3 spans 13 residues. Trimming took 0 bases from V and 4 from J, leaving 9 bases between them.

The sequenced material came from blood. The chain couples TRBV20-1 to TRBJ1-2; D is perhaps TRBD1 (5 bases). This receptor was identified in a woman aged 40 to 55 with Graves' ophthalmopathy. This chain's CDR3 is CSARDPGTYGYTF. The CDR3 bases are TGCAGTGCTAGAGATCCGGGGACCTATGGCTACACCTTC.